This T cell receptor beta chain was documented in a study of cytomegalovirus exposure and HLA in healthy donors. Overall study: Earlier work reported some 110 million unique TCR beta sequences from about 190 million T cells. Study-level points and caveats: TRBV6-2, TRBV6-3 and some other V segments were unresolvable in 87-base-pair reads. Later on, an analysis tied about 17,000 TCR beta sequences to HLA alleles at 0.05 false discovery rate. Apart from CMV serostatus, no immune exposure information was available.

V was shortened by 0 bases and J by 4 bases, with 21 bases between the two germline ends. The CDR3 is 18 residues long. Germline CDR1 LNHNV, CDR2 YYDKDF (reference sequence). Both 60 Vbeta primers and 13 Jbeta primers went into the PCR. TCRdb's table, derived via immunoSEQ multiplex PCR, lists solely in-frame clones and lacks some. Of over 70,000 clones in the sample, about two thirds were seen once. Remarks on this clone: The antigen remains unidentified.

The specimen was PBMCs. The sequence came from a woman aged 45-65 years in good health and CMV-seropositive. The chain recombines TRBV15 with TRBJ1-2; tentatively, D is TRBD1 (6 bases). The CDR3 here is CATSRDLGVEQGRYGYTF. The CDR3 nucleotides are TGTGCCACCAGCAGAGATCTTGGGGTTGAACAGGGTCGCTATGGCTACACCTTC.